This T cell receptor beta chain was profiled in a study of regulatory T cells in long-lasting Graves disease. This clonotype was seen at least ten times. There are 13 residues in the CDR3. Germline CDR1 SQVTM, CDR2 ANQGSEA. Trimming shortened V by 6 bases and J by 3 bases, and 15 bases separated the two germline ends. TCR beta libraries were built with iRepertoire HTBI primers and Arm-PCR of CDR3 regions. TCRdb called the multiplex PCR reads again in MiXCR, with one record for every CDR3 protein. The sample yields more than 300,000 distinct CDR3 sequences, around 20% seen once. Described time point: persistent/refractory GD, antithyroid drugs over 5 years with positive TRAb. The TCR library was prepared using RNA isolated from PBMCs.

This specimen was peripheral blood mononuclear cells (PBMCs), taken when the disease was refractory, from a patient treated with antithyroid drugs. The source of this sequence is a female donor with Graves disease. The V call is TRBV29-1, the J call TRBJ2-7, with a tentative D call TRBD1 (6 bases). In nucleotides, the CDR3 is TGCAGCGTGGCCGGCAGGGGCTTCTACGAGCAGTACTTC. This codes for CSVAGRGFYEQYF.